This T cell receptor beta chain was found in a study of shared clonotypes between healthy human individuals (dated by TCRdb to about 2020). With regard to the full study: A few men and two women, aged 18 to 49 years, made up the cohort. Per donor, three plates each were used for CD4 naive and CD4 memory, two for CD8 naive, and one for CD8 memory. To estimate repertoire size and how much clonotype sharing occurs between individuals, the study deeply sequenced the blood TCR repertoires of roughly 5 healthy adults. To increase sequencing depth and limit assay-specific biases, different laboratories used diverse techniques to prepare libraries and sequence TCR repertoires. Each donor's leukapheresis produced roughly between roughly 0.85 and 10 billion PBMCs. What the work shows at the level of the full study, not this receptor alone: Because the study included a small number of donors, the genetic and exposure-history diversity represented was limited. Naive subsets generally had larger estimated clonotype richness than memory subsets did. Compared with non-shared clonotypes, clonotypes shared by all four sorted-subset donors had higher generation probabilities. Incomplete sequencing was indicated by rarefaction of sorted-subset datasets, despite the large sequencing depth. Sampling was restricted to blood, and TCR repertoires in tissue are likely to differ from TCR repertoires in blood. When a handful of donors were compared, the shared fraction of clonotypes was about 5.5% for naive CD4, approximately 3.5% for naive CD8, 2.3% for memory CD4, and 0.35% to 0.4% for memory CD8. Based on pairwise subsampling, the degree of clonotype sharing among donors was expected to be affected by sequencing depth.

Using the deep immunoSEQ assay, multiplex PCR amplified TCR CDR3 regions from genomic DNA. Genomic DNA extracted from each cell subset was distributed evenly over all wells of several immunoSEQ 96-well plates, and each plate served as one replicate. For sorted subsets, around 200 ng genomic DNA, equal to some 30,000 T cell genomes, was loaded into each replicate PCR. The purified libraries were quantified using a Qubit 3.0 fluorometer, sized with a Bioanalyzer 2100, and then quantified again using the KAPA Library Quantification kit. Every immunoSEQ 96-well plate was sequenced on a separate single-read 150-cycle Illumina NextSeq 550 flow cell. As for the original processing: Because the immunoSEQ output included only junctional sequences and no quality scores, the filtering could not be the same as the filtering used for full-length reads. Sequences were annotated with PyIR, a Python wrapper for IgBLAST v1.9, and V/J genes and CDR3 were assigned using IMGT germline references. Reads were filtered out if the reads had weak V/J assignments (E-value above 1e-6), no CDR3, stop codons, out-of-frame junctions, or ambiguous translated residues. V3J clonotypes were defined as sequences sharing an identical inferred V gene, J gene, and CDR3 amino acid sequence. Percentage overlap between repertoires was calculated by dividing the number of shared unique clonotypes by the size of the smaller repertoire. Repertoire richness was assessed with RTK rarefaction, the Chao1 estimator, and Recon v2.1 estimates of unobserved clonotypes. OLGA was used to compute generation probabilities for all TCRbeta clonotypes that the gDNA method yielded from a few donors. Entries here come from immuneACCESS through TCRdb and include only in-frame sequences with V and J called. Some clones fail to appear in such tables; in the studies checked, an unresolved V gene covers under half of the shortfall, and the cause of the remainder is unknown. V, J and clone size reflect that table, while D and trimming were determined from the DNA. Counted in this sample were about 1.5 million clones; 98% of them appeared once. The ten largest clones add up to roughly 0.4% of the sample.

V has 6 bases trimmed and J has 2 bases trimmed; junction bases matching no gene number 5. From the cysteine up to the phenylalanine, the CDR3 has a length of 14 residues. The kept DNA is CDR3 alone, 42 bases in frame from the first base. Looking up the germline V gene yields CDR1 MNHEY and CDR2 SVGAGI. The donors were healthy, HIV-negative adults with no recently reported acute infections or vaccinations. Every donor was a Caucasian adult living in Nashville, Tennessee, USA. CD4+ T cells were enriched by magnetic negative selection; naive cells were then positively selected on CD45RA, and the negative fraction formed the memory subset. Blood was obtained by leukapheresis, after which PBMCs were separated by Ficoll-Histopaque density gradient centrifugation and cryopreserved in liquid nitrogen vapor phase. Purity and quantity of every magnetically sorted T cell population were checked by analytical flow cytometry. From each sorted fraction, genomic DNA was isolated and quantified by UV absorbance on a Nanodrop 2000c.

About this clone: Its target antigen remains unknown. Base qualities were left out, and no much larger clone turns up one base away.

The TCR originated in a man aged 30 to 45 in good health. Material for sequencing was naive CD4+ T cells sorted from blood. The label giving this sample's cell subset or site can be read as: CD45RA+ positively selected. The chain is encoded by TRBV6-5 joined to TRBJ1-2, and 8 bases in between align with TRBD1. The CDR3 region: CASSTRTGNYGYTF. The sequenced DNA is TGTGCCAGCAGCACTAGGACAGGGAACTATGGCTACACCTTC.